A selection of T cell receptor beta chains follows, all from one sample in a study of Ad26.COV2.S vaccination and SARS-CoV-2 variants. The data were produced by immunoSEQ multiplex PCR, yet TCRdb's version contains in-frame clones alone and is incomplete. The top ten hold around 11% of the sample, which has 200,000 to 250,000 clones, roughly 90% seen once. The source was peripheral blood, collected in a trial of Ad26.COV2.S vaccine versus placebo. Receptor source: a person between 18 and 60 years old who received the Ad26.COV2.S COVID-19 vaccine or a placebo. Both conserved end residues are part of each CDR3. Fields, in order: J gene, V gene, D gene, clone size, CDR3 protein, CDR3 DNA. The D gene is left open where the match is weak. Clone size, where shown, is once, few, many, or a class for clones that have expanded.

>TRBJ2-2|TRBV4-3|TRBD2|once
CASSQDEGRAAGELFF
TGCGCCAGCAGCCAAGATGAGGGGAGGGCCGCCGGGGAGCTGTTTTTT
>TRBJ2-1|TRBV6-5|.|.
CASSLANSYNEQFF
TGTGCCAGCAGCCTAGCCAACTCCTACAATGAGCAGTTCTTC
>TRBJ2-4|TRBV23-1|TRBD2|.
CASSSYRTSRKNIQYF
TGCGCCAGCAGTTCATACCGGACTAGCCGAAAAAACATTCAGTACTTC
>TRBJ2-1|TRBV6-5|.|.
CASSYLTQSEQFF
TGTGCCAGCAGTTACTTGACACAATCTGAGCAGTTCTTC
>TRBJ2-7|TRBV7-2|.|.
CASGGVNLREQYF
TGTGCCAGCGGAGGGGTTAACCTACGCGAGCAGTACTTC
>TRBJ1-4|TRBV7-9|.|.
CASSPLPGPTNEKLFF
TGTGCCAGCAGCCCCCTTCCGGGACCAACTAATGAAAAACTGTTTTTT
>TRBJ2-7|TRBV5-1|TRBD1|.
CASSTPDRDELQQYF
TGCGCCAGCAGCACGCCAGACAGGGACGAGCTACAGCAGTACTTC
>TRBJ1-3|TRBV7-2|.|.
CASSLGGGGGNTIYF
TGTGCCAGCAGCTTAGGAGGCGGGGGGGGAAACACCATATATTTT
>TRBJ2-7|TRBV16|TRBD1|.
CASSVHRGSYEQYF
TGTGCCAGCAGCGTACACAGGGGGTCCTACGAGCAGTACTTC
>TRBJ2-1|TRBV5-1|.|.
CASSLAGSYNEQFF
TGCGCCAGCAGCTTGGCCGGCTCCTACAATGAGCAGTTCTTC
>TRBJ2-1|TRBV18|.|.
CASSPCYQFF
TGTGCCAGCTCACCCTGCTACCAGTTCTTC
>TRBJ2-2|TRBV18|.|few
CASSPGRRNKKTGELFF
TGTGCCAGCTCACCAGGGAGAAGAAACAAGAAGACCGGGGAGCTGTTTTTT
>TRBJ1-2|TRBV7-8|TRBD1|.
CASSLGQGAGGYTF
TGTGCCAGCAGCTTAGGACAGGGGGCCGGTGGCTACACCTTC
>TRBJ2-7|TRBV28|.|.
CASTLRDASYEQYF
TGTGCCAGCACCCTGAGGGACGCTTCCTACGAGCAGTACTTC
>TRBJ1-5|TRBV3-1/TRBV3-2|.|few
CASSPGSNQPQHF
TGTGCCAGCAGTCCAGGGAGCAATCAGCCCCAGCATTTT
>TRBJ2-3|TRBV15|.|.
CATSERGDTDTQYF
TGTGCCACCTCGGAGAGGGGAGACACAGATACGCAGTATTTT
>TRBJ2-7|TRBV7-2|.|.
CASSLAGAGAVDEQYF
TGTGCCAGCAGCTTAGCGGGGGCGGGGGCGGTCGACGAGCAGTACTTC
>TRBJ2-5|TRBV28|TRBD2|.
CASSLLAPRGAQYF
TGTGCCAGCAGTTTGCTCGCGCCCCGGGGGGCCCAGTACTTC
>TRBJ2-7|TRBV6-5|TRBD1|once
CASSDKRQGAYEQYF
TGTGCCAGCTCCGACAAGAGACAGGGAGCCTACGAGCAGTACTTC
>TRBJ1-1|TRBV7-2|.|.
CASSSFRGNTEAFF
TGTGCCAGCAGTTCCTTCAGGGGCAACACTGAAGCTTTCTTT
>TRBJ2-7|TRBV18|TRBD1|.
CASSSGQGYSYEQYF
TGTGCCAGCTCATCGGGACAGGGTTACTCCTACGAGCAGTACTTC
>TRBJ2-5|TRBV9|.|few
CASSVAAGLQETQYF
TGTGCCAGCAGCGTAGCTGCGGGACTGCAAGAGACCCAGTACTTC
>TRBJ2-7|TRBV27|TRBD2|.
CASSSPGLAGGYEQYF
TGTGCCAGCAGTTCCCCCGGACTAGCGGGAGGCTACGAGCAGTACTTC
>TRBJ2-5|TRBV7-8|.|.
CASSLPWGIQETQYF
TGTGCCAGCAGCTTACCCTGGGGGATACAAGAGACCCAGTACTTC
>TRBJ1-2|TRBV5-5|TRBD1|.
CASSLEGGGISVYTF
TGTGCCAGCAGCTTGGAAGGAGGGGGCATTTCGGTCTACACCTTC
>TRBJ1-1|TRBV18|TRBD1|once
CASSPSKQGGTEAFF
TGTGCCAGCTCACCGTCCAAGCAGGGGGGCACTGAAGCTTTCTTT
>TRBJ1-1|TRBV5-4|.|.
CASSPPGRGNTEAFF
TGTGCCAGCAGTCCCCCCGGCCGAGGAAACACTGAAGCTTTCTTT
>TRBJ2-2|TRBV28|TRBD1|few
CASRTGPGQGSNTGELFF
TGTGCCAGCAGGACTGGACCGGGACAGGGGTCGAACACCGGGGAGCTGTTTTTT
>TRBJ1-5|TRBV15|TRBD1|once
CATSREADRGNQPQHF
TGTGCCACCAGCAGAGAGGCAGACAGGGGGAATCAGCCCCAGCATTTT
>TRBJ2-1|TRBV11-3|TRBD2|.
CASSPRTSGGRDEQFF
TGTGCCAGCAGCCCCCGGACTAGCGGGGGTCGGGATGAGCAGTTCTTC
>TRBJ2-2|TRBV6-4|TRBD1|.
CASSQQGAPTGELFF
TGTGCCAGCAGTCAACAGGGGGCCCCCACCGGGGAGCTGTTTTTT
>TRBJ2-7|TRBV6-1|.|once
CASSDVGDAYEQYF
TGTGCCAGCAGTGATGTGGGGGATGCCTACGAGCAGTACTTC
>TRBJ1-2|TRBV7-2|.|.
CASSPLTFTNYGYTF
TGTGCCAGCAGCCCGTTGACATTTACTAACTATGGCTACACCTTC
>TRBJ2-1|TRBV28|.|.
CASSSQDRYNEQFF
TGTGCCAGCAGTTCCCAAGACAGGTACAATGAGCAGTTCTTC
>TRBJ1-1|TRBV4-2|.|.
CASSHVQYGENTEAFF
TGTGCCAGCAGCCATGTACAATACGGGGAGAACACTGAAGCTTTCTTT
>TRBJ2-3|TRBV5-4|.|.
CASSLAGVPDTQYF
TGTGCCAGCAGCTTGGCCGGCGTTCCAGATACGCAGTATTTT
>TRBJ1-2|TRBV12-3/TRBV12-4|TRBD1|.
CASSENRGDGYTF
TGTGCCAGCAGTGAAAACAGGGGCGATGGCTACACCTTC
>TRBJ2-7|TRBV5-6|.|.
CASSLGGTPHEQYF
TGTGCCAGCAGCTTGGGCGGGACCCCTCACGAGCAGTACTTC
>TRBJ1-1|TRBV4-1|.|.
CASRSWQGNTEAFF
TGCGCCAGCCGTAGTTGGCAGGGTAACACTGAAGCTTTCTTT
>TRBJ2-2|TRBV5-4|TRBD1|once
CASSSGQGNTGELFF
TGTGCCAGCAGCTCGGGACAGGGTAACACCGGGGAGCTGTTTTTT
>TRBJ1-3|TRBV7-3|TRBD1|.
CASSLTGTQNTIYF
TGTGCCAGCAGCTTGACAGGGACCCAAAACACCATATATTTT
>TRBJ1-5|TRBV7-9|TRBD1|.
CASSLTGGNQPQHF
TGTGCCAGCAGCTTGACAGGGGGCAATCAGCCCCAGCATTTT
>TRBJ1-6|TRBV27|.|.
CASTPGVGRNSPLHF
TGTGCCAGCACCCCGGGGGTAGGAAGAAATTCACCCCTCCACTTT
>TRBJ2-4|TRBV5-1|.|.
CASSATRGVTKNIQYF
TGCGCCAGCAGCGCGACCCGGGGCGTTACCAAAAACATTCAGTACTTC
>TRBJ1-2|TRBV28|.|.
CASTLPGSYGYTF
TGTGCCAGCACCCTTCCAGGAAGCTATGGCTACACCTTC
>TRBJ2-7|TRBV18|TRBD1|.
CASSQGTGGHEQYF
TGTGCCAGCTCACAGGGGACAGGGGGCCACGAGCAGTACTTC